A single sample is the source of the 2 T cell receptor beta chains below, sequenced in a study of blood T cell repertoires in COVID-19. TCRdb's copy holds only in-frame clones and misses some; the assay was immunoSEQ multiplex PCR. The profile covers a few hundred thousand clones, with about 83% appearing a single time and roughly 2.8% taken by the ten largest. The sequenced material came from peripheral blood. The source is a man aged 45-60 years with active or convalescent COVID-19.

The chain employs TRBV10-2 and TRBJ2-1; the D gene is possibly TRBD2 (7 bases). CDR1 WSHSY and CDR2 SAAADI come from the germline V gene. The CDR3 has 15 residues. Trimming removed 3 bases from V and 9 bases from J, with 18 bases in between. CDR3 DNA: TGCGCCAGCAGTGAACGGGGGGCTTTAAATGGTGAGCAGTTCTTC. As protein: CASSERGALNGEQFF.

The chain has TRBV11-2 and TRBJ2-6; maybe TRBD2 (5 bases). The V gene's germline CDR1 is SGHAT and CDR2 FQNNGV. The V gene lost 2 bases and the J gene lost 1 base, with 9 bases spanning the gap. The CDR3 loop spans 16 amino acids. In DNA, the CDR3 is TGTGCCAGCAGCTTAAATGGAGGATCTGGGGCCAACGTCCTGACTTTC. Translated: CASSLNGGSGANVLTF.